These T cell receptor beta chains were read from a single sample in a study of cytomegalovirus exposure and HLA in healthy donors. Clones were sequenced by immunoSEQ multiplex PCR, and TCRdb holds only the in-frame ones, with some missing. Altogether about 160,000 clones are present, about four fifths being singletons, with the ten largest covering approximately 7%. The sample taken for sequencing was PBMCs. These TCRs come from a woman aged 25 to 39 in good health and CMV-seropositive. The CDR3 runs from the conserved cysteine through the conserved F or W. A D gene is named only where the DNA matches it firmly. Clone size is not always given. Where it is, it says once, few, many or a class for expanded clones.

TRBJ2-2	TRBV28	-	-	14	TGTGCCAGCATAACTTGGGGGCGGCGCGGGGAGCTGTTTTTT	CASITWGRRGELFF
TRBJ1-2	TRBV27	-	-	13	TGTGCCAGCAGTTTAGCAGCTAACTATGGCTACACCTTC	CASSLAANYGYTF
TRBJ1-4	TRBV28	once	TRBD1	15	TGTGCCGGCAGTGTTGGACAGGGCTGGAATGAAAAACTGTTTTTT	CAGSVGQGWNEKLFF
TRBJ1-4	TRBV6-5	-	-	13	TGTGCCAGCAGTTACATCGAGGCGGGAAAACTGTTTTTT	CASSYIEAGKLFF
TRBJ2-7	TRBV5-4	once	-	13	TGTGCCAGCAATGAGGCCAGGGCAGGCGAGCAGTACTTC	CASNEARAGEQYF
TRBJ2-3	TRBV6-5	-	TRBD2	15	TGTGCCAGCAGTTTAGCGGGGGGGGGCACAGATACGCAGTATTTT	CASSLAGGGTDTQYF
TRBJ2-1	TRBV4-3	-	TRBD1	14	TGCGCCAGCAGCCAAGTTCACAGGGGCGATGAGCAGTTCTTC	CASSQVHRGDEQFF
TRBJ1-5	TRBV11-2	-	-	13	TGTGCCAGCAGCTTAGGAGCGGGACAGCCCCAGCATTTT	CASSLGAGQPQHF
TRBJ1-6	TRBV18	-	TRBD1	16	TGTGCCAGCTCACCATTTACAGGGGGCGCGGGTTCACCCCTCCACTTT	CASSPFTGGAGSPLHF
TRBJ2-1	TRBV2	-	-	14	TGTGCCAGCCTTATTCGGACAGCATACAATGAGCAGTTCTTC	CASLIRTAYNEQFF
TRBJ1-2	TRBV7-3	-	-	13	TGTGCCAGCAGCTTGCAGGGGCCCTATGGCTACACCTTC	CASSLQGPYGYTF
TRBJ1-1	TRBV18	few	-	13	TGTGCCAGCTCACCAAACATTGACACTGAAGCTTTCTTT	CASSPNIDTEAFF
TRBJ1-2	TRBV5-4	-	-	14	TGTGCCAGCAGCTTGGGTGGGACACACTATGGCTACACCTTC	CASSLGGTHYGYTF
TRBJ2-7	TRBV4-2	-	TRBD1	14	TGTGCCAGCAGCCAAGGGACAGGAACCTACGAGCAGTACTTC	CASSQGTGTYEQYF
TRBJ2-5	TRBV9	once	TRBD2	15	TGTGCCAGCAGCCCCTCGGGGGGGAGTCAAGAGACCCAGTACTTC	CASSPSGGSQETQYF
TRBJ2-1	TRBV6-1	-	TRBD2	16	TGTGCCAGCAGTGACGACTACCTAGCGGGGGGGCAAGAGCAGTTCTTC	CASSDDYLAGGQEQFF
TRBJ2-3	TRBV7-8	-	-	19	TGTGCCAGCAGCTTAGCCCTTTTGGCCGGTAACAGGGAAGGGCGCACGCAGTATTTT	CASSLALLAGNREGRTQYF
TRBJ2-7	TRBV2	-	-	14	TGTGCCAGCAGTGAACAGGGGACGCTCTACGAGCAGTACTTC	CASSEQGTLYEQYF
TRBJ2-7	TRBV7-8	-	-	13	TGTGCCAGCAGCTTAGCCAGGGCCTACGAGCAGTACTTC	CASSLARAYEQYF
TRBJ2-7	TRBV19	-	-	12	TGTGCCAGTGAGAACAGGTTTTACGAGCAGTACTTC	CASENRFYEQYF